In its sample, the clone carrying this T cell receptor (beta chain) was seen many times. Its antigen is still unknown. The CDR3 extends over 13 amino acids. V shed 8 bases and J shed 2 bases, with 14 bases lying between them. From germline, CDR1 is DFQATT and CDR2 SNEGSKA (reference sequence). The record originates from a study of regulatory T cells in long-lasting Graves disease. Looking at the study overall: Under 3 months of antithyroid drugs had been taken by newly diagnosed Graves' patients. Study results and limitations: Limited sample numbers may have lowered accuracy.

Researchers made TCR beta libraries by using iRepertoire HTBI primers and running Arm-PCR on CDR3 regions. TCRdb reanalysed the multiplex PCR reads using MiXCR and keeps one entry per CDR3 protein. The data show some 350,000 distinct CDR3 sequences, about 16% seen once. Described time point: newly diagnosed GD, antithyroid drugs for less than 3 months. PBMCs were the source of the RNA used for TCR sequencing. By American Thyroid Association guidelines, Graves' disease was diagnosed in the cohort. These records were also assigned to another study, of T cells in Graves' hyperthyroidism and ophthalmopathy.

This material consisted of peripheral blood mononuclear cells (PBMCs), taken at new diagnosis, from a patient treated with antithyroid drugs. This TCR was sampled from a woman aged 18-35 years with Graves disease. The V and J genes are TRBV20-1 and TRBJ2-3, with D possibly matching TRBD2 (7 bases). In DNA, the CDR3 is TGCAGTCAGGCGGGGGCGAACACAGATACGCAGTATTTT. Translation gives CSQAGANTDTQYF.